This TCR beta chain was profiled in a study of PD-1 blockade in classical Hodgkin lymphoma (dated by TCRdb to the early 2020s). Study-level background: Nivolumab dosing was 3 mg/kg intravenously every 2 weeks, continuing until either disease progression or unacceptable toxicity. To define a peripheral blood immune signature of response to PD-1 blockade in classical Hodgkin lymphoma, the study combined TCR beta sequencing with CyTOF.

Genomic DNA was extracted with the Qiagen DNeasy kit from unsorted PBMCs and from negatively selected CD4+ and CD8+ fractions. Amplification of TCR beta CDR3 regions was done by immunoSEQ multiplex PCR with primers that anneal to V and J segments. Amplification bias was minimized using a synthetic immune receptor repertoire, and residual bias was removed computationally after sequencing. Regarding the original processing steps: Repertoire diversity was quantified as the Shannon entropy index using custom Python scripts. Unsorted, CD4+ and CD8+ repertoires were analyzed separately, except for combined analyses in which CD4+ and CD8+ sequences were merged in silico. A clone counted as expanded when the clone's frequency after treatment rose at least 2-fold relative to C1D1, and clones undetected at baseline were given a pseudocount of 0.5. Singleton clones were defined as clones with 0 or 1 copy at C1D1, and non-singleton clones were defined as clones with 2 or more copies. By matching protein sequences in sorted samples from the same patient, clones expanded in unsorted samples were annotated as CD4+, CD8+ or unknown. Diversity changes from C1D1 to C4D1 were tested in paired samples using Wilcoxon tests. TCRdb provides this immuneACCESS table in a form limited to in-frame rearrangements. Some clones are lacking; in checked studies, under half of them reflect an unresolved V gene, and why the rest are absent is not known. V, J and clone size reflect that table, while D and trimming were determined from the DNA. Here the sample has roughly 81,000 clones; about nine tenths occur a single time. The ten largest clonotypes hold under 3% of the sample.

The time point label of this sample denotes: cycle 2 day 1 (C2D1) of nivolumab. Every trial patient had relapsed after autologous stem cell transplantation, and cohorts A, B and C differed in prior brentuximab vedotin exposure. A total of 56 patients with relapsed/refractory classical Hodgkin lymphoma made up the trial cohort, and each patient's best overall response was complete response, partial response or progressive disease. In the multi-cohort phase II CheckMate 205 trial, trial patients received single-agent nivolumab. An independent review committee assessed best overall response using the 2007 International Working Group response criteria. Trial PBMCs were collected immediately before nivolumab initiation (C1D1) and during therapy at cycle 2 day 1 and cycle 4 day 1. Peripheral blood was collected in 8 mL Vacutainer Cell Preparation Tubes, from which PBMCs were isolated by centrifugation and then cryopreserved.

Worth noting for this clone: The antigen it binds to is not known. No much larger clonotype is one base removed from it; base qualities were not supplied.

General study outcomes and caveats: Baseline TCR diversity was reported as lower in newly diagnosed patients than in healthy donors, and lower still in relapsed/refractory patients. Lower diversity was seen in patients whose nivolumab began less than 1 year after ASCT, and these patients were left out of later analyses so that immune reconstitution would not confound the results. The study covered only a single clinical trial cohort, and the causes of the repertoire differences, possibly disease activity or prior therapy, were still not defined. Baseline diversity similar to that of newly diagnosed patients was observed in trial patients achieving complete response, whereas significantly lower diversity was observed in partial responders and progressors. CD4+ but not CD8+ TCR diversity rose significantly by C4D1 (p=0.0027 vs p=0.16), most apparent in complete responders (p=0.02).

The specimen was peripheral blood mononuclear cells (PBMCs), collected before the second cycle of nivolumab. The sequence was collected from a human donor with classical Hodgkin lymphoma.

The DNA reads TGTGCCAGCAGCCCTCACAGGGATGACTATGGCTACACCTTC. Protein translation: CASSPHRDDYGYTF. The sequence is built from TRBV9 and TRBJ1-2; TRBD1 might be the D gene, on 6 matching bases. As encoded in the germline V gene, CDR1 is SGDLS while CDR2 is YYNGEE. Trimming takes 4 bases from V and 3 bases from J, and the germline ends sit 13 bases apart. The CDR3 measures 14 amino acids from cysteine to phenylalanine. The DNA shown is the 42-base CDR3, in frame from base 1.